This entry lists 17 T cell receptor beta chains sequenced from one sample in a study of T cell responses to AZD1222 COVID-19 vaccine. Using immunoSEQ multiplex PCR, the repertoire was profiled, and TCRdb retains in-frame clones only, with some absent. This sample has about 150,000 clones, with 75% to 95% found just once. Sequenced material: peripheral blood, taken on day 0 of AZD1222 vaccination. These receptors originate from an adult in good health.

The chain joins TRBV25-1 to TRBJ2-1; D uncertain. Trimming removed 2 bases at V and 9 bases at J, with 17 bases between. The CDR3 totals 15 residues. CDR1 and CDR2 (germline): MGHDK, SYGVNS. CDR3 sequence (DNA): TGTGCCAGCAGTGAAAGATCCATTAAAGCCACTGAGCAGTTCTTC. The encoded protein is CASSERSIKATEQFF.

Comments on this clone: An end of the junction differs from the germline gene, which may be a read error. This chain joins TRBV3-1 (or the pseudogene TRBV3-2) and TRBJ2-1; D not certain. CDR1 and CDR2 from the germline V gene are LGHDT and YNNKEL (reference sequence). CDR3 size: 15 residues. The CDR3 spells CASSQADGPIIRRLF. In DNA form, the CDR3 reads TGTGCCAGCAGCCAAGCCGACGGACCGATAATTCGGCGGCTCTTC.

The V gene is TRBV11-3, the J gene TRBJ2-2; 9 bases line up with TRBD2. CDR1 is SGHNT, CDR2 YENEEA, per germline. The CDR3 sequence is 17 residues long. Losses at the gene ends were 4 bases for V and 0 bases for J; bases not matched to a gene: 6. The CDR3 coding sequence is TGTGCCAGCAGCTCTCGGCTAGCGGGAACGAACACCGGGGAGCTGTTTTTT. Its translation is CASSSRLAGTNTGELFF.

The chain combines TRBV29-1 with TRBJ1-3, with D unresolved. CDR1 and CDR2 from the germline V gene are SQVTM and ANQGSEA. V lost 3 bases, J lost 0 bases, and 6 bases lay in between. This CDR3 has 13 amino acids. The CDR3 is CSVEVDSGNTIYF. CDR3 DNA sequence: TGCAGCGTTGAGGTGGACTCTGGAAACACCATATATTTT.

V usage is TRBV11-3 and J usage is TRBJ1-1; unclear D gene. The germline CDR1 and CDR2 sequences are SGHNT and YENEEA. V lost 0 bases, J lost 7 bases, and 9 bases lay in between. The CDR3 contains 13 residues. CDR3 DNA sequence: TGTGCCAGCAGCTTAGAGGCCTCCTTTGAAGCTTTCTTT. It is translated as CASSLEASFEAFF.

This chain links TRBV5-6 with TRBJ1-1, with 7 bases that match TRBD1. V shed 2 bases and J 1 base; nucleotides not matched to a gene: 8. The CDR3 is made up of 16 amino acids. The germline gives CDR1 SGHDT, CDR2 YYEEEE. The CDR3 region has the DNA TGTGCCAGCAGCTTAGTCCCGGGACAGAGGAACACTGAAGCTTTCTTT. Encoded protein: CASSLVPGQRNTEAFF.

CDR3 amino acids: CASSQNRGNQPQHF. CDR3 in DNA: TGTGCCAGCTCACAAAATCGTGGCAATCAGCCCCAGCATTTT. The chain uses TRBV18 and TRBJ1-5; D gene unclear. The CDR3 contains 14 residues. The V and J ends lost 4 bases and 2 bases respectively, with 9 bases between them. The germline gives CDR1 KGHSH, CDR2 LQKENI.

J is TRBJ1-4 and V is TRBV18, with D tentatively TRBD1 (5 bases). V dropped 6 bases and J dropped 3 bases, with 17 bases sitting between them. The V gene's germline CDR1 is KGHSH and CDR2 LQKENI. The length of the CDR3 is 16 residues. The CDR3, as DNA: TGTGCCAGCTCCAGCTTCGGGGGGACGGCTAATGAAAAACTGTTTTTT. It specifies CASSSFGGTANEKLFF.

The chain couples TRBV6-1 to TRBJ1-6, with D perhaps TRBD1 (5 bases). Trimming took 2 bases from V and 7 from J, leaving 9 bases between them. The CDR3 extends over 14 amino acids. Germline CDR1 reads MNHNS; CDR2 reads SASEGT. CDR3 protein: CASSERNRNSPLHF. The CDR3 DNA is TGTGCCAGCAGTGAACGGAACAGGAATTCACCCCTCCACTTT.

As DNA, the CDR3 is TGTGCCAGTAGTTTGGACCGGGACGGAGAGCCGGGGAACTATGGCTACACCTTC. It yields the protein CASSLDRDGEPGNYGYTF. The chain combines TRBV19 with TRBJ1-2, with D possibly TRBD1 on 5 matching bases. CDR3 size: 18 residues. Germline loops: CDR1 LNHDA, CDR2 SQIVND (reference sequence). Deletions cut 5 bases from V and 2 bases from J, with 24 bases between.

The chain links TRBV18 to TRBJ2-2; no clear D gene. Germline-derived CDR1 and CDR2 are KGHSH and LQKENI. V shed 0 bases and J shed 0 bases, with 8 bases lying between them. CDR3 length: 16 residues. This chain's CDR3 is CASSPPNSANTGELFF. The DNA of the CDR3 is TGTGCCAGCTCACCACCGAACAGCGCGAACACCGGGGAGCTGTTTTTT.

The J gene is TRBJ2-3, the V gene TRBV28, with D perhaps matching TRBD1 (6 bases). Germline CDR1 is MDHEN and CDR2 is SYDVKM. The V gene lost 6 bases and the J gene lost 2 bases, with 18 bases spanning the gap. This CDR3 is 16 amino acids long. For the CDR3, the DNA is TGTGCCAGCAGAGTCTTGGGGGCACCCTACACAGATACGCAGTATTTT. This encodes CASRVLGAPYTDTQYF.

This chain links TRBV27 with TRBJ2-5; no definite D call. Germline CDR1 reads MNHEY; CDR2 reads SMNVEV (reference sequence). This CDR3 spans 13 amino acids. Trimming removed 2 bases from V and 3 bases from J, with 7 bases in between. The CDR3 DNA sequence: TGTGCCAGCAGTTTAATAGGGAAAGAGACCCAGTACTTC. Protein product: CASSLIGKETQYF.

This chain uses TRBV4-3 with TRBJ2-5; D not certain. Germline V lookup: CDR1 LGHNA, CDR2 YSLEER. Between the trimmed V and J ends, which lost 1 base and 0 bases, there was a span of 12 bases. The CDR3 is 16 residues long. The CDR3 region is CASSQGWIRDQETQYF. DNA of the CDR3: TGCGCCAGCAGCCAAGGATGGATACGGGACCAAGAGACCCAGTACTTC.

The chain employs TRBV18 and TRBJ2-7, with a weak D call TRBD1 (6 bases). The V gene's germline CDR1 is KGHSH and CDR2 LQKENI. The CDR3 has 13 amino acids. V was shortened by 5 bases and J by 1 base, with 9 bases between the two germline ends. The CDR3 DNA follows: TGTGCCAGCTCATCCAGGGGTTCCTACGAGCAGTACTTC. Amino acids: CASSSRGSYEQYF.

This chain uses TRBV25-1 with TRBJ2-1, with 8 bases matching TRBD1. This CDR3 region has 15 residues. Germline loops: CDR1 MGHDK, CDR2 SYGVNS. The V gene end was trimmed by 6 bases and the J gene end by 6 bases; junction bases not matched to a gene: 10. The chain's CDR3 is CASSPLDRVINEQFF. The CDR3 nucleotides are TGTGCCAGCAGCCCCCTGGACAGGGTAATCAATGAGCAGTTCTTC.

The rearrangement joins TRBV6-5 to TRBJ1-4; D might be TRBD1 (6 bases). Germline V gives CDR1 MNHEY, CDR2 SVGAGI. The V end lost 4 bases, the J end lost 5 bases, and 14 bases lay between the germline ends. The CDR3 is 15 residues long. The CDR3 coding sequence is TGTGCCAGCAGTTCCAGACAGGATTCAAATGAAAAACTGTTTTTT. Protein: CASSSRQDSNEKLFF.